This T cell receptor (beta chain) was obtained from a study of T cells expressing NK-cell markers. Study-wide background: Seven HCMV-seropositive donors and one seronegative donor made up the eight sequenced donors.

TCRdb reprocessed the 5' RACE reads; each CDR3 protein has one entry and no DNA is given. This sample's clone table lists under 600,000 distinct CDR3 sequences. The CDR3 sequence is 12 residues long. V usage is TRBV12-3 or TRBV12-4 and J usage is TRBJ2-1; TCRdb names TRBD2, which stays unverified in the absence of DNA. The sequencing sample was made of blood T cells: a sorted CD56 or NKG2C T cell subset, CD4+ or CD8+ T cells, or bulk PBMC T cells (not recorded which). The source of this sequence is a woman in her forties or fifties in good health. The CDR3 is CASSADPVGQFF.